These T cell receptor beta chains were read from a single sample in a study of PD-L1 blockade in urothelial cancer. TCRdb's copy holds only in-frame clones and misses some; the assay was immunoSEQ multiplex PCR. This table has 70,000 to 80,000 clones, roughly 80% appearing once. The sequencing used PBMCs, collected around atezolizumab (anti-PD-L1) treatment. The receptor source for this set is a man between 35 and 55 years old with urothelial cancer. Each CDR3 is given with its conserved first and last residue.

V gene,CDR3 protein
TRBV10-1,CASSEINTGELFF
TRBV4-1,CASSRAGTAKNEKLFF
TRBV19,CASSKRQGSSYEQYF
TRBV19,CATKGEGHQPQHF
TRBV6-5,CASSSPYGYTF
TRBV10-3,CAIMGQNTEAFF
TRBV28,CASSFGTGLYEQYF
TRBV7-3,CASSRSGGDGTEAFF
TRBV5-1,CASSSSLQGGNTEAFF
TRBV19,CASSQAWAAYNEQFF
TRBV30,CAWSGGQAAYEQYF
TRBV28,CASSSGGSEQYF
TRBV5-1,CASSFGLTSGPNTQYF
TRBV7-7,CASSPLVYEQFF
TRBV28,CASSLSLQGARETQYF
TRBV18,CASSPNRGPINEQFF
TRBV19,CASSVDRAGTDTQYF
TRBV7-8,CASSPQGDYGYTF
TRBV6-5,CASTTAQLNTGELFF
TRBV28,CASSPTGGRYEQYF
TRBV5-5,CASSLGRGTDTQYF
TRBV5-1,CASSLGTGGRKVYNEQFF
TRBV2,CASGTGGYEQYF
TRBV27,CASSRSGTGVGNTIYF
TRBV5-1,CASSTAGGSYNEQFF
TRBV11-1,CASSLVFTGGTRNTEAFF
TRBV14,CASSPFTSGGYEQYF
TRBV5-1,CASSLSGSSTYNEQFF
TRBV6-6,CASTNRQGRYTGELFF
TRBV7-7,CASSHLEGYEQYF
TRBV5-4,CASSFRGLNGANVLTF
TRBV7-3,CASSLTGGEQFF
TRBV9,CASSDYGTANSEAFF